Shown below are 21 T cell receptor beta chains from a single sample sequenced in a study of cytomegalovirus exposure and HLA in healthy donors. Clones were sequenced by immunoSEQ multiplex PCR, and TCRdb holds only the in-frame ones, with some missing. The table shows about 120,000 clones, with roughly 90% occurring only once. Sequenced input: PBMCs. The receptors derive from a woman under 30 in good health and CMV-seropositive.

This chain links TRBV7-3 with TRBJ2-7; D not resolved. V was pared by 5 bases and J by 5 bases, with 19 bases between. This CDR3 has 15 residues. CDR1 and CDR2 from the germline V gene are SGHTA and FQGTGA. CDR3 loop: CASSPGTVTLNEQYF. In DNA form, the CDR3 reads TGTGCCAGCAGCCCCGGTACAGTAACTCTGAACGAGCAGTACTTC. Full variable domain (missing parts from reference TRBV7-3 and TRBJ2-7): GAGVSQTPSNKVTEKGKYVELRCDPISGHTALYWYRQSLGQGPEFLIYFQGTGAADDSGLPNDRFFAVRPEGSVSTLKIQRTERGDSAVYLCASSPGTVTLNEQYFGPGTRLTVT.

This sequence joins TRBV7-9 and TRBJ1-1; a weak D match, TRBD1 (6 bases). From germline, CDR1 is SEHNR and CDR2 FQNEAQ (reference sequence). V lost 4 bases, J lost 3 bases, and 15 bases lay in between. The length of the CDR3 is 15 residues. The CDR3 coding sequence is TGTGCCAGCAGCTCTCAACAGACAGGTTACACTGAAGCTTTCTTT. This translates into CASSSQQTGYTEAFF.

The chain combines TRBV27 with TRBJ2-1, with 9 bases that match TRBD1. This CDR3 region has 16 residues. Germline V gene sequence: CDR1 MNHEY, CDR2 SMNVEV (reference sequence). V shed 6 bases and J 4 bases; nucleotides not matched to a gene: 10. Written as DNA, the CDR3 is TGTGCCAGCAGGGGTTTGAAACAGGGGGCGTACAATGAGCAGTTCTTC. Its protein is CASRGLKQGAYNEQFF.

V is TRBV11-2 and J is TRBJ2-7; weak D call: TRBD1 (5 bases). The CDR3 is 11 amino acids. V was shortened by 6 bases and J by 9 bases, with 12 bases between the two germline ends. CDR1 and CDR2 from the germline V gene are SGHAT and FQNNGV. CDR3 bases: TGTGCCAGCAGGGAAGGGGCAGCGCAGTACTTC. As protein: CASREGAAQYF. Variable domain in full (rest from reference TRBV11-2 and TRBJ2-7): EAGVAQSPRYKIIEKRQSVAFWCNPISGHATLYWYQQILGQGPKLLIQFQNNGVVDDSQLPKDRFSAERLKGVDSTLKIQPAKLEDSAVYLCASREGAAQYFGPGTRLTVT.

The gene calls are TRBV2 and TRBJ2-6, with 8 bases matching TRBD1. CDR1 and CDR2 from the germline V gene are SNHLY and FYNNEI. The ends lost 7 bases at V and 2 bases at J; junction bases unmatched: 13. The CDR3 has 18 residues. CDR3 bases: TGTGCCAGCAATTTTCCTGGACAGGGTCTCCCTGGGGCCAACGTCCTGACTTTC. It translates to CASNFPGQGLPGANVLTF.

The chain recombines TRBV6-5 with TRBJ2-7, with 11 bases lining up with TRBD1. The germline V gene encodes CDR1 MNHEY and CDR2 SVGAGI. V lost 2 bases and J lost 5; bases outside the gene matches: 2. There are 14 residues in the CDR3. DNA for the CDR3: TGTGCCAGCAGTTACGGACAGGGGGCCGACGAGCAGTACTTC. Amino acid sequence: CASSYGQGADEQYF.

CDR3 sequence: CASSRGGQATVEYF. The CDR3 bases are TGTGCCAGCAGCCGTGGCGGACAGGCGACGGTGGAGTACTTC. The chain links TRBV5-6 to TRBJ2-7, with 7 bases fitting TRBD1. The germline V gene encodes CDR1 SGHDT and CDR2 YYEEEE. The V and J ends lost 4 bases and 11 bases, in that order; junction bases with no gene match: 15. The CDR3 has 14 amino acids.

The chain uses TRBV28 and TRBJ1-2; D perhaps matches TRBD1 (5 bases). Trimming shortened V by 5 bases and J by 4 bases, and 14 bases separated the two germline ends. This CDR3 region has 14 residues. CDR1 and CDR2 from the germline V gene are MDHEN and SYDVKM. The CDR3 DNA follows: TGTGCCAGCAGTCTCCCCGGACAACTCTATGGCTACACCTTC. Translated, it gives CASSLPGQLYGYTF.

The chain links TRBV30 to TRBJ2-1; D is undetermined. Germline V gene sequence: CDR1 GTSNPN, CDR2 SVGIG (reference sequence). With 3 bases removed from V and 4 bases from J, the gap between germline ends came to 4 bases. CDR3 length: 11 amino acids. The CDR3 is CAWSQYNEQFF. In nucleotides, the CDR3 is TGTGCCTGGAGCCAGTACAATGAGCAGTTCTTC. Filled out from reference TRBV30 and TRBJ2-1, the complete variable domain reads SQTIHQWPATLVQPVGSPLSLECTVEGTSNPNLYWYRQAAGRGLQLLFYSVGIGQISSEVPQNLSASRPQDRQFILSSKKLLLSDSGFYLCAWSQYNEQFFGPGTRLTVL.

The CDR3 region has the DNA TGTGCCAGCAGCTCGAGGGACTTCTCAGATACGCAGTATTTT. Protein product: CASSSRDFSDTQYF. This sequence joins TRBV7-2 and TRBJ2-3; a weak D match, TRBD2 (6 bases). The CDR3 has 14 amino acids. Germline V lookup: CDR1 SGHTA, CDR2 FQGNSA. The V gene lost 4 bases and the J gene lost 4 bases, with 12 bases spanning the gap.

The chain combines TRBV18 with TRBJ1-1; D not resolved. The length of the CDR3 is 14 residues. Trimming removed 3 bases from V and 1 base from J, with 9 bases in between. Germline values: CDR1 KGHSH, CDR2 LQKENI. CDR3 sequence reads: CASSPDLQNTEAFF. CDR3 nucleotide sequence: TGTGCCAGCTCACCGGACTTGCAGAACACTGAAGCTTTCTTT.

Remarks on this clone: At one of its ends the junction is not consistent with the germline gene, which may arise from a read error. This sequence joins TRBV5-4 and TRBJ1-2; D may be TRBD1 (5 bases). The CDR3 runs 13 residues. Germline CDR1 SGHNT, CDR2 YYREEE (reference sequence). The DNA of the CDR3 is TGTGCCAGCAGCCTGGGGCCCCAAGAGGATCTAGCCTTC. Translated: CASSLGPQEDLAF. The variable domain in full, with the rest retrieved from reference TRBV5-4 and TRBJ1-2, is ETGVTQSPTHLIKTRGQQVTLRCSSQSGHNTVSWYQQALGQGPQFIFQYYREEENGRGNFPPRFSGLQFPNYSSELNVNALELDDSALYLCASSLGPQEDLAFGSGTRLTVV.

This sequence joins TRBV7-6 and TRBJ1-5; a possible D gene is TRBD1 (5 bases). Germline CDR1 is SGHVS and CDR2 is FNYEAQ. Trimming left V 2 bases short and J 2 bases short, with 13 bases between. The CDR3 totals 16 residues. CDR3 loop: CASSLLAGEGNQPQHF. CDR3 bases: TGTGCCAGCAGCTTATTGGCGGGGGAGGGCAATCAGCCCCAGCATTTT.

This clone was seen more than once but under ten times. The rearrangement uses TRBV19 and TRBJ2-7; the D gene is possibly TRBD1 (5 bases). Trimming shortened V by 3 bases and J by 5 bases, and 5 bases separated the two germline ends. The CDR3 contains 11 residues. Germline V gene data show CDR1 as LNHDA and CDR2 as SQIVND (reference sequence). This chain's CDR3 is CASSIRDEQYF. In nucleotides, the CDR3 is TGTGCCAGTAGTATCAGGGACGAGCAGTACTTC.

CDR3 loop: CASSPRRAALSEQYF. The CDR3 nucleotides are TGTGCCAGCTCACCAAGGAGGGCGGCTTTGAGCGAGCAGTACTTC. This rearrangement joins TRBV18 to TRBJ2-7, with TRBD2 as a possible D gene (6 bases). Trimming removed 2 bases at V and 6 bases at J, with 17 bases between. Germline V CDR1 and CDR2: KGHSH, LQKENI. This CDR3 contains 15 residues.

The chain employs TRBV2 and TRBJ2-3; 10 nucleotides align to TRBD2. The CDR3 consists of 15 residues. CDR1 and CDR2 (germline): SNHLY, FYNNEI. Trimming took 5 bases from V and 6 from J; bases not matched to a gene: 8. CDR3 loop: CASSPSSGSTDTQYF. The CDR3 DNA follows: TGTGCCAGCAGTCCGTCTAGCGGGAGTACGGATACGCAGTATTTT.

Here the CDR3 reads CAISDLTGAFTDTQYF. In DNA, the CDR3 is TGTGCCATCAGTGATCTGACAGGGGCCTTCACAGATACGCAGTATTTT. This sequence joins TRBV10-3 and TRBJ2-3; 8 positions agree with TRBD1. CDR3 length: 16 amino acids. Per the germline V gene, CDR1 is ENHRY and CDR2 is SYGVKD. J lost 2 bases, V lost 3 bases, and 7 bases had no gene match.

The V and J genes are TRBV7-9 and TRBJ1-5, with TRBD1 matching 7 bases. Germline V gene lookup returns CDR1 SEHNR and CDR2 FQNEAQ (reference sequence). Trimming cost V 2 bases and J 4 bases; bases outside gene matches: 8. The CDR3 consists of 16 residues. The CDR3 DNA reads TGTGCCAGCAGCTTATCATCGACAGGGCCGAATCAGCCCCAGCATTTT. This sequence encodes CASSLSSTGPNQPQHF.

The gene calls are TRBV6-1 and TRBJ2-7; 8 bases align to TRBD2. V gave up 8 bases and J gave up 0 bases; unmatched junction bases: 0. This CDR3 spans 12 amino acids. Germline CDR1 is MNHNS and CDR2 is SASEGT. CDR3 sequence: CASAGGSYEQYF. CDR3 coding DNA: TGTGCCAGCGCGGGGGGCTCCTACGAGCAGTACTTC.

The chain uses TRBV18 and TRBJ1-1, with unresolved D. The CDR3 loop spans 15 amino acids. Trimming removed 2 bases at V and 5 bases at J, with 15 bases between. Per the germline V gene, CDR1 is KGHSH and CDR2 is LQKENI. The CDR3 DNA reads as TGTGCCAGCTCACCATTGTCCGGGTCTACGACTGAAGCTTTCTTT. Encoded protein: CASSPLSGSTTEAFF. The full variable domain, completed using reference TRBV18 and TRBJ1-1, is NAGVMQNPRHLVRRRGQEARLRCSPMKGHSHVYWYRQLPEEGLKFMVYLQKENIIDESGMPKERFSAEFPKEGPSILRIQQVVRGDSAAYFCASSPLSGSTTEAFFGQGTRLTVV.

V and J are TRBV10-3 and TRBJ1-2, with a tentative D call TRBD1 (6 bases). CDR3 length: 16 residues. Looked up from germline, CDR1 is ENHRY and CDR2 is SYGVKD. The V end lost 4 bases, the J end lost 0 bases, and 15 bases lay between the germline ends. The CDR3 spells CAISGTGLTANYGYTF. The DNA for the CDR3 is TGTGCCATCAGTGGTACAGGGCTTACAGCTAACTATGGCTACACCTTC.